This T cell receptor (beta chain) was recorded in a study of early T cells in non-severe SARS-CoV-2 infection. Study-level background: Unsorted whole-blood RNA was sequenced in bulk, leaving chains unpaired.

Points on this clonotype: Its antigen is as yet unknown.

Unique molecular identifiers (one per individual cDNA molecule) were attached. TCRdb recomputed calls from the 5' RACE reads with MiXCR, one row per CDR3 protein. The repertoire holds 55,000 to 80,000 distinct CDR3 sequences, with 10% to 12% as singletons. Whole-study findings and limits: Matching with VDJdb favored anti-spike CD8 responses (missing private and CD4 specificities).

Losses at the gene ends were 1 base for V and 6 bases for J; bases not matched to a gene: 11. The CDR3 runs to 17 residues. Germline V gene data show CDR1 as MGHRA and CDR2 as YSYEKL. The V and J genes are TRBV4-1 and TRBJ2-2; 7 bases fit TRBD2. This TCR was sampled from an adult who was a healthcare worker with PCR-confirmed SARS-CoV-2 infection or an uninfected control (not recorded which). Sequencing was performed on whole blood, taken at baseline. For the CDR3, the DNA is TGCGCCAGCAGCCAAGGGGGCGGGAGCCCTGAGTCCGGGGAGCTGTTTTTT. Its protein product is CASSQGGGSPESGELFF.